The 7 T cell receptor beta chains given below trace back to one sample, sequenced in a study of T cell responses to AZD1222 COVID-19 vaccine. Sequencing was performed with immunoSEQ multiplex PCR; in TCRdb, only in-frame clones are kept and a portion is missing. The sample has 80,000 or so clones, approximately 85% seen once. This sample comprised peripheral blood, obtained 28 days after the second AZD1222 dose. Receptor source: an adult who received the AZD1222 COVID-19 vaccine.

The chain couples TRBV2 to TRBJ1-1; 11 bases are shared with TRBD1. V was pared by 5 bases and J by 5 bases, with 10 bases of the junction left unmatched. CDR1 SNHLY and CDR2 FYNNEI come from the germline V gene. The CDR3 spans 16 residues. CDR3 residues: CASSSGQGALGTEAFF. The CDR3 DNA reads TGTGCCAGCAGTTCCGGACAGGGGGCGCTTGGGACTGAAGCTTTCTTT.

The rearrangement uses TRBV6-6 and TRBJ1-2; 11 nucleotides line up with TRBD1. Unmatched junction bases numbered 1, after V lost 8 bases and J lost 2 bases. Per the germline V gene, CDR1 is MNHNY and CDR2 is SVGAGI (reference sequence). This CDR3 is 13 amino acids long. In DNA form, the CDR3 reads TGTGCCAGCGGACAGGGGGCGAACTATGGCTACACCTTC. Its protein product is CASGQGANYGYTF.

The chain joins TRBV19 to TRBJ2-7; 8 nucleotides line up with TRBD1. Looked up from germline, CDR1 is LNHDA and CDR2 is SQIVND (reference sequence). The CDR3 extends over 14 amino acids. V dropped 1 base and J dropped 3; count of bases not matched to a gene: 2. The DNA for the CDR3 is TGTGCCAGTAGTATAGGGACAGGGAACTACGAGCAGTACTTC. Translation: CASSIGTGNYEQYF.

V and J are TRBV4-1 and TRBJ2-1, with D possibly TRBD1 on 5 matching bases. In germline, CDR1 is MGHRA, CDR2 YSYEKL. The CDR3 length is 15 residues. Trimming shortened V by 3 bases and J by 4 bases, and 13 bases separated the two germline ends. CDR3 amino acids: CASSHLTVDYNEQFF. The CDR3 nucleotides read TGCGCCAGCAGCCACTTGACAGTAGATTACAATGAGCAGTTCTTC.

The chain employs TRBV20-1 and TRBJ1-6; D is ambiguous. The CDR3 sequence is 13 residues long. The germline V gene encodes CDR1 DFQATT and CDR2 SNEGSKA (reference sequence). Deletions cut 3 bases from V and 2 bases from J, with 5 bases between. CDR3 sequence (DNA): TGCAGTGCTAGTGGCCCCTATAATTCACCCCTCCACTTT. Its translation is CSASGPYNSPLHF.

This clone ranks as medium-sized. This chain links TRBV24-1 with TRBJ2-2, with 7 positions matching TRBD2. The CDR3 contains 14 residues. Germline trimming cut 7 bases from V and 3 bases from J; bases unmatched to any gene: 4. Germline CDR1 and CDR2: KGHDR and SFDVKD. The CDR3 sequence: CATRSGRDTGELFF. The CDR3 nucleotides read TGTGCCACCAGGTCAGGGAGGGACACCGGGGAGCTGTTTTTT.

The chain carries TRBV19 and TRBJ2-7; D remains unclear. CDR1 and CDR2 (germline): LNHDA, SQIVND (reference sequence). The V and J ends lost 4 bases and 1 base respectively, with 8 bases between them. This CDR3 region has 13 residues. This CDR3 reads CASSRGRSYEQYF. In DNA, the CDR3 is TGTGCCAGTAGTAGGGGTAGGTCCTACGAGCAGTACTTC.